The 23 T cell receptor beta chains below come from one sample, sequenced in a study of blood T cell repertoires in COVID-19. The assay was immunoSEQ multiplex PCR, and TCRdb's table has in-frame clones only and misses some. The sample has over 300,000 clones, roughly 87% seen once. The material sequenced was PBMCs or T cells enriched from blood (not recorded which). The receptors originated from a woman under 40 who had recovered from COVID-19.

The chain uses TRBV9 and TRBJ1-1; 7 bases map to TRBD1. CDR1 SGDLS and CDR2 YYNGEE come from the germline V gene. Unmatched junction bases numbered 9, after V lost 3 bases and J lost 4 bases. CDR3 size: 15 residues. CDR3 sequence: CASSAQQGLSTEAFF. CDR3 DNA: TGTGCCAGCAGCGCACAACAGGGGTTAAGCACTGAAGCTTTCTTT.

V is TRBV11-2 and J is TRBJ2-7, with 8 bases matching TRBD1. The V gene's germline CDR1 is SGHAT and CDR2 FQNNGV. The ends lost 5 bases at V and 4 bases at J; junction bases unmatched: 16. The CDR3 extends over 17 amino acids. The CDR3 is CASSPGVWTGSSYEQYF. The DNA of the CDR3 is TGTGCCAGCAGCCCAGGGGTGTGGACAGGGTCTTCTTACGAGCAGTACTTC.

The chain employs TRBV9 and TRBJ1-2; 7 nucleotides agree with TRBD1. CDR3 size: 14 residues. CDR1 and CDR2 (germline): SGDLS, YYNGEE. The J segment lost 4 bases and the V segment lost 3 bases, leaving 6 bases of the junction unmatched. The CDR3 nucleotides read TGTGCCAGCAGCGAAAGACAGGGAGGCTATGGCTACACCTTC. This encodes CASSERQGGYGYTF.

V is TRBV2 and J is TRBJ2-5, with D possibly matching TRBD1 (6 bases). Germline-derived CDR1 and CDR2 are SNHLY and FYNNEI. The CDR3 has 13 amino acids. The V end was cut by 5 bases, the J end by 3 bases, with 10 bases between. CDR3 nucleotide sequence: TGTGCCAGCAGTACTAACAGGGAAGAGACCCAGTACTTC. Translated: CASSTNREETQYF.

The chain links TRBV10-3 to TRBJ2-3, with 11 nucleotides matching TRBD1. V shed 6 bases and J 2 bases; nucleotides not matched to a gene: 4. The CDR3 sequence is 15 residues long. The germline V gene has CDR1 ENHRY and CDR2 SYGVKD. CDR3 amino acids: CAIRRTGGDTDTQYF. CDR3 nucleotides: TGTGCCATCAGAAGGACAGGGGGCGACACAGATACGCAGTATTTT.

The V and J genes are TRBV19 and TRBJ2-7, with D tentatively TRBD2 (7 bases). This CDR3 region has 16 residues. With 1 base removed from V and 4 bases from J, the gap between germline ends came to 17 bases. CDR1 is LNHDA, CDR2 SQIVND, per germline (reference sequence). CDR3 nucleotide sequence: TGTGCCAGTAGTATAGTCGGGGGGCGGGGAGGATACGAGCAGTACTTC. This codes for CASSIVGGRGGYEQYF.

The chain is built from TRBV7-2 and TRBJ1-6, with D unclear. The CDR3 runs 15 residues. V was cut by 5 bases and J by 0 bases, with 8 bases left in between. Germline CDR1 SGHTA, CDR2 FQGNSA. DNA of the CDR3: TGTGCCAGCAGCCCCCGGAGCTCCTATAATTCACCCCTCCACTTT. Translating gives CASSPRSSYNSPLHF.

The rearrangement uses TRBV6-5 and TRBJ2-5; 8 nucleotides agree with TRBD2. The CDR3 has 14 amino acids. Germline CDR1 MNHEY, CDR2 SVGAGI. V was pared by 4 bases and J by 4 bases, with 5 bases of the junction left unmatched. CDR3: CASSSGGAGETQYF. The CDR3 DNA is TGTGCCAGCAGTTCCGGGGGGGCCGGAGAGACCCAGTACTTC.

The chain uses TRBV6-5 and TRBJ1-2; 9 bases are shared with TRBD1. Per the germline V gene, CDR1 is MNHEY and CDR2 is SVGAGI. J was trimmed by 7 bases and V by 6 bases; bases with no gene match: 6. This CDR3 region has 13 residues. Here the CDR3 DNA reads TGTGCCAGCAGGGAGAGGGACAGGGCTGGCTACACCTTC. Amino acids: CASRERDRAGYTF.

This chain uses TRBV5-1 with TRBJ1-2; D is unclear. The V end was cut by 0 bases, the J end by 8 bases, with 14 bases between. In germline, CDR1 is SGHRS, CDR2 YFSETQ. CDR3 length equals 14 residues. This CDR3 is CASSLDEGANGYTF. The CDR3 nucleotides are TGCGCCAGCAGCTTGGACGAGGGCGCCAACGGCTACACCTTC. The full variable domain, rest sourced from reference TRBV5-1 and TRBJ1-2, is KAGVTQTPRYLIKTRGQQVTLSCSPISGHRSVSWYQQTPGQGLQFLFEYFSETQRNKGNFPGRFSGRQFSNSRSEMNVSTLELGDSALYLCASSLDEGANGYTFGSGTRLTVV.

V and J are TRBV10-3 and TRBJ1-2, with 10 bases matching TRBD1. Trimming at V came to 7 bases and at J to 3 bases, leaving 5 bases not matched to a gene. Germline-derived CDR1 and CDR2 are ENHRY and SYGVKD. The CDR3 is 14 amino acids. Here the CDR3 DNA reads TGTGCCATCAATACCGGGACAGGGGACTATGGCTACACCTTC. Amino acids: CAINTGTGDYGYTF.

The V call is TRBV10-1, the J call TRBJ1-3; TRBD1 agrees at 8 bases. Trimming at V came to 6 bases and at J to 0 bases, leaving 7 bases not matched to a gene. In germline, CDR1 is WNHNN, CDR2 SYGVQD (reference sequence). The CDR3 length is 16 residues. The CDR3 nucleotides are TGCGCCAGCAGCCTTGGACAGGGAAGCTCTGGAAACACCATATATTTT. Its translation: CASSLGQGSSGNTIYF.

This sequence joins TRBV30 and TRBJ1-1; 7 nucleotides match TRBD1. CDR1 and CDR2 from the germline V gene are GTSNPN and SVGIG (reference sequence). After removal of 0 bases from V and 6 bases from J, the junction contained 10 bases not matched to a gene. The CDR3 length is 15 residues. CDR3 in amino acids: CAWSVGNPGQPEAFF. CDR3 DNA sequence: TGTGCCTGGAGTGTAGGAAATCCGGGACAGCCTGAAGCTTTCTTT.

This chain uses TRBV5-6 with TRBJ1-2; the D gene is possibly TRBD1 (6 bases). The V end was cut by 4 bases, the J end by 2 bases, with 9 bases between. The CDR3 has 13 residues. Germline CDR1 and CDR2: SGHDT and YYEEEE. The CDR3 DNA reads as TGTGCCAGCAGCCCCGGACAGAACTATGGCTACACCTTC. This encodes CASSPGQNYGYTF.

The V call is TRBV6-1, the J call TRBJ1-5, with 9 bases that match TRBD1. This CDR3 has 16 amino acids. The V and J ends lost 1 base and 9 bases, in that order; junction bases with no gene match: 10. Germline assignment: CDR1 MNHNS and CDR2 SASEGT. As DNA, the CDR3 is TGTGCCAGCAGTGAAGGGACAGGGGCCGCGGGGGGGCCCCAGCATTTT. This sequence encodes CASSEGTGAAGGPQHF.

Only a few counts were recorded for this clone. This sequence joins TRBV7-9 and TRBJ1-5; no definite D call. Germline V CDR1 and CDR2: SEHNR, FQNEAQ (reference sequence). The CDR3 spans 13 residues. V was cut by 5 bases and J by 4 bases, with 9 bases left in between. CDR3 region: CASSLEENQPQHF. Here the CDR3 DNA reads TGTGCCAGCAGCCTGGAGGAAAATCAGCCCCAGCATTTT.

V gene TRBV5-5 combines with J gene TRBJ2-3, with 7 bases matching TRBD1. In germline, CDR1 is SGHKS, CDR2 YYEKEE (reference sequence). The V gene end was trimmed by 4 bases and the J gene end by 0 bases; junction bases not matched to a gene: 8. The CDR3 contains 16 residues. CDR3 in DNA: TGTGCCAGCAGCCGCACAGGGGTTCCAAGCACAGATACGCAGTATTTT. Amino acid sequence: CASSRTGVPSTDTQYF.

The chain carries TRBV7-9 and TRBJ2-5, with D possibly TRBD2 on 6 matching bases. This CDR3 is 16 amino acids long. The V gene's germline CDR1 is SEHNR and CDR2 FQNEAQ (reference sequence). Trimming removed 3 bases at V and 2 bases at J, with 16 bases between. In nucleotides, the CDR3 is TGTGCCAGCAGCTTCCGAAGCGGGCTGATACAAGAGACCCAGTACTTC. It translates to CASSFRSGLIQETQYF.

The chain has TRBV18 and TRBJ2-1; 9 bases map to TRBD1. J gave up 4 bases and V 2 bases, and 3 bases lay outside the gene matches. The CDR3 has 15 amino acids. Per germline, CDR1 KGHSH and CDR2 LQKENI. CDR3 residues: CASSPRTGEYNEQFF. CDR3 sequence (DNA): TGTGCCAGCTCACCAAGGACAGGGGAATACAATGAGCAGTTCTTC.

The chain has TRBV5-6 and TRBJ1-1; D remains unclear. Trimming cost V 6 bases and J 0 bases, with 21 bases left between them. Per the germline V gene, CDR1 is SGHDT and CDR2 is YYEEEE. The CDR3 sequence is 17 residues long. The chain's CDR3 is CASTLGELRLLNTEAFF. DNA of the CDR3: TGTGCCAGCACCCTAGGTGAGTTGAGGCTACTGAACACTGAAGCTTTCTTT.

The V and J genes are TRBV2 and TRBJ1-5, with D tentatively TRBD1 (5 bases). Trimming removed 3 bases at V and 4 bases at J, with 10 bases between. The CDR3 has 14 amino acids. Germline CDR1 SNHLY, CDR2 FYNNEI. The CDR3 loop reads CASSDRQTNQPQHF. The CDR3 DNA is TGTGCCAGCAGTGACCGACAGACGAATCAGCCCCAGCATTTT. The full variable domain, rest sourced from reference TRBV2 and TRBJ1-5, is EPEVTQTPSHQVTQMGQEVILRCVPISNHLYFYWYRQILGQKVEFLVSFYNNEISEKSEIFDDQFSVERPDGSNFTLKIRSTKLEDSAMYFCASSDRQTNQPQHFGDGTRLSIL.

The rearrangement links TRBV12-3 or TRBV12-4 to TRBJ1-1; no reliable D call. The CDR3 runs to 13 residues. The V end lost 5 bases, the J end lost 1 base, and 8 bases lay between the germline ends. This chain's CDR3 is CASSEQRNTEAFF. CDR3 bases: TGTGCCAGCAGTGAACAGAGGAACACTGAAGCTTTCTTT.

The rearrangement joins TRBV5-4 to TRBJ1-1; TRBD1 matches 12 bases. CDR3 length equals 16 residues. Germline V gene lookup returns CDR1 SGHNT and CDR2 YYREEE (reference sequence). The trim removed 4 bases at V and 6 bases at J, leaving 10 bases unmatched. For the CDR3, the DNA is TGTGCCAGCAGCCCCGGGACAGGGGGCGGGAGGGCTGAAGCTTTCTTT. Its translation: CASSPGTGGGRAEAFF.